These 3 T cell receptor beta chains originate from one sample sequenced in a study of T cells in Graves' hyperthyroidism and ophthalmopathy. Amplified TCR beta CDR3 regions derived from RNA transcripts. A first-round RT-PCR of the TCR CDR3 used the HTBI primer set. One entry per CDR3 protein, called by TCRdb with MiXCR from the multiplex PCR reads. The sample has roughly 200,000 distinct CDR3 sequences; about a sixth are singletons. The sample comprised blood. The source is a woman in her 50s with Graves' hyperthyroidism.

This clonotype showed up just once. The CDR3 carries no conserved terminal phenylalanine or tryptophan, so it likely arises from a read error. This chain uses TRBV3-1 with TRBJ1-2, with D maybe TRBD1 (6 bases). V lost 4 bases to trimming and J lost 4 bases, with 16 bases between them. The V gene's germline CDR1 is LGHDT and CDR2 YNNKEL (reference sequence). This CDR3 is 15 amino acids long. The CDR3 nucleotides are TGTGCCAGCAGCCCTCCCCGGGGGCTCGGCTATGGCTACACCCTC. It translates to CASSPPRGLGYGYTL.

In this sample, this clonotype turned up many times. This rearrangement joins TRBV12-3 or TRBV12-4 to TRBJ2-3; D unresolved. With 5 bases removed from V and 8 bases from J, the gap between germline ends came to 11 bases. The CDR3 sequence is 12 residues long. In DNA form, the CDR3 reads TGTGCCAGCAGTCTACCTTCAAGTACGCAGTATTTT. Protein: CASSLPSSTQYF.

This clonotype has at least ten counts. V and J are TRBV7-3 and TRBJ2-1, with D possibly TRBD2 on 6 matching bases. The germline V gene encodes CDR1 SGHTA and CDR2 FQGTGA. This CDR3 comprises 18 residues. Trimming pared 5 bases from V and 2 bases from J, leaving 22 bases between. The CDR3 sequence is CASSPGTSLDGAYNEQFF. The CDR3 DNA reads as TGTGCCAGCAGCCCTGGGACTTCCTTGGATGGCGCCTACAATGAGCAGTTCTTC. The full variable domain, with the rest looked up from reference TRBV7-3 and TRBJ2-1, is GAGVSQTPSNKVTEKGKYVELRCDPISGHTALYWYRQSLGQGPEFLIYFQGTGAADDSGLPNDRFFAVRPEGSVSTLKIQRTERGDSAVYLCASSPGTSLDGAYNEQFFGPGTRLTVL.